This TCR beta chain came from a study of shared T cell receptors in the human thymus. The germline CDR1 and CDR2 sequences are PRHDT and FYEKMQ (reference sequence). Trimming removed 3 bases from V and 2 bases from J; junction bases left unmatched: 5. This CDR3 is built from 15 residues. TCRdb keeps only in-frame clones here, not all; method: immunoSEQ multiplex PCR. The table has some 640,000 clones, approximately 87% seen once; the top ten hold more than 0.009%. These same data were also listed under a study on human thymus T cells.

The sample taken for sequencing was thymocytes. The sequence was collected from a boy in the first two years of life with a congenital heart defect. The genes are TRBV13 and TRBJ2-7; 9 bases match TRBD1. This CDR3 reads CASSFHRDRAYEQYF. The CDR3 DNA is TGTGCCAGCAGCTTCCACCGGGACAGGGCCTACGAGCAGTACTTC.